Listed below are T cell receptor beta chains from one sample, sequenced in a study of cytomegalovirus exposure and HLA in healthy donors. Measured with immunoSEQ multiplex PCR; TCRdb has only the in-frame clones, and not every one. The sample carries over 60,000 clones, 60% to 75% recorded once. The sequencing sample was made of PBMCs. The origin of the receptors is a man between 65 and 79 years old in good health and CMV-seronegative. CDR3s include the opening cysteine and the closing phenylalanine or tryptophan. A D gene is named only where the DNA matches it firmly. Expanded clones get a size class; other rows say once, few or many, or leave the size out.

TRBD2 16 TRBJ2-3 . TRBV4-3 TGCGCCAGCAGCCAAGATGGACTAGCGATGGGAGATACGCAGTATTTT CASSQDGLAMGDTQYF
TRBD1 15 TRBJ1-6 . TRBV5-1 TGCGCCAGCAGCTTGATAGGGACAGAGGGTTCACCCCTCCACTTT CASSLIGTEGSPLHF
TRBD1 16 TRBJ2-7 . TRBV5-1 TGCGCCAGTAGGGATACGACCGGGACAGGGAGGTACGAGCAGTACTTC CASRDTTGTGRYEQYF
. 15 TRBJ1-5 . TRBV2 TGTGCCAGCAGTCGCCAGGAATATAGCAATCAGCCCCAGCATTTT CASSRQEYSNQPQHF
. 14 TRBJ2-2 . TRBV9 TGTGCCAGCAAAAATGGAGTCGGAGGCCGGGAGCTGTTTTTT CASKNGVGGRELFF
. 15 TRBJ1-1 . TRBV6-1 TGTGCCAGCAGTGATCGCAGCGGCAAGAACACTGAAGCTTTCTTT CASSDRSGKNTEAFF
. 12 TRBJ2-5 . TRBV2 TGTGCCAGCAGCCAAAGGGGTGAGACCCAGTACTTC CASSQRGETQYF
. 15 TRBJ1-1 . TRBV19 TGTGCCAGTAAACCTGAGGGCCCCCTGGGCACTGAAGCTTTCTTT CASKPEGPLGTEAFF
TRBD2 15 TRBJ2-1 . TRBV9 TGTGCCAGCAGCAGACTAGCCGCCTCCTACAATGAGCAGTTCTTC CASSRLAASYNEQFF
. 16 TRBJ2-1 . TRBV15 TGTGCCACCAGCAGAGTTCTCTCGCAGCCGGGGAATGAGCAGTTCTTC CATSRVLSQPGNEQFF
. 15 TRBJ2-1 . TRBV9 TGTGCCAGCAGCGTAGGGACAGCCCGGAACAATGAGCAGTTCTTC CASSVGTARNNEQFF
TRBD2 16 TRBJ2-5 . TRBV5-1 TGCGCCAGCAGCTTCCTCGGACTAGCGGGGCAAGAGACCCAGTACTTC CASSFLGLAGQETQYF
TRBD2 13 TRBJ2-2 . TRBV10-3 TGTGCCATCTCGACTAGCGGGACCGGGGAGCTGTTTTTT CAISTSGTGELFF
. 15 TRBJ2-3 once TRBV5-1 TGCGCCAGCAGCTGGAGCGATCCGGGTACAGATACGCAGTATTTT CASSWSDPGTDTQYF
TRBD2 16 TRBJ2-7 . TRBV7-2 TGTGCCAGCAGCTTAGTCTCGGCTAGCGGGACGTACGAGCAGTACTTC CASSLVSASGTYEQYF
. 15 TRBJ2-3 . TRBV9 TGTGCCAGCAGCGTAGCTCGGAGGAGCACAGATACGCAGTATTTT CASSVARRSTDTQYF
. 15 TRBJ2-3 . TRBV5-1 TGCGCCAGCAGCTCATCCGGGTTTCGCACAGATACGCAGTATTTT CASSSSGFRTDTQYF
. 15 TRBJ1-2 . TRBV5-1 TGCGCCAGCAGCTACAGACGAGGGATTAACTATGGCTACACCTTC CASSYRRGINYGYTF
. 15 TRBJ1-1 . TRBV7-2 TGTGCCAGCAGCCGCGGGGGGCCATTGGGGACTGAAGCTTTCTTT CASSRGGPLGTEAFF
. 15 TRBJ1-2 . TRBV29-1 TGCAGCGTACAAGGTAGCACCTACTATTCCTATGGCTACACCTTC CSVQGSTYYSYGYTF
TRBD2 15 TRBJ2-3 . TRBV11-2 TGTGCCAGCAGCCCTCTAGCGGGGCGCACAGATACGCAGTATTTT CASSPLAGRTDTQYF
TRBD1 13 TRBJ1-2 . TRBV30 TGTGCCTGGAGTGTAACAGGGGTAGGTGGCTACACCTTC CAWSVTGVGGYTF
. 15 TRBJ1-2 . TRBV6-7 TGTGCCAGCAGTTACCCTCCCAGGGGATTGGATGGCTACACCTTC CASSYPPRGLDGYTF
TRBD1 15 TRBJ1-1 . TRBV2 TGTGCCAGCCTACCAAGGACAGGAACGAACACTGAAGCTTTCTTT CASLPRTGTNTEAFF
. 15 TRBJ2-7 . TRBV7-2 TGTGCCAGCAGCTTAGCGGGCAGGGGGGTTCACGAGCAGTACTTC CASSLAGRGVHEQYF
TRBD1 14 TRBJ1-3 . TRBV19 TGTGCCAGTAGGGGTACAGGGGGCGGACACACCATATATTTT CASRGTGGGHTIYF
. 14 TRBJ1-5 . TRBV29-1 TGCAGCGTTGCGGACAGTAATAGCAATCAGCCCCAGCATTTT CSVADSNSNQPQHF